Below, 16 T cell receptor beta chains from the same sample are listed, as sequenced in a study of blood T cells in healthy people across ages. Primed by a sample-barcoded 5' primer and a J-beta primer mix, a second PCR proceeded for 7 to 11 cycles. TCRdb itself ran the 5' RACE reads through MiXCR, one entry per CDR3 protein. The table has 700,000 to 950,000 distinct CDR3 sequences, 55% to 70% seen once; the top ten hold over 20%. Sequenced sample: blood. The receptors were gathered from a man aged 30 to 45 in good health.

Remarks on this clonotype: The junction does not match germline at one end; this may be a read error. The V gene is TRBV7-9, the J gene TRBJ2-1; a weak D match, TRBD1 (5 bases). The CDR3 has 15 amino acids. The germline gives CDR1 SEHNR, CDR2 FQNEAQ (reference sequence). CDR3 nucleotides: TGTGCCAGCAGTTTAGGGCCAGGGTTTTTTGATGAGCAGTTCTTC. This gives the protein CASSLGPGFFDEQFF.

V usage is TRBV12-3 or TRBV12-4 and J usage is TRBJ1-5; the D gene is possibly TRBD1 (5 bases). This CDR3 contains 15 residues. V lost 7 bases and J 2 bases, leaving 15 bases between the germline ends. The CDR3 coding sequence is TGTGCCAGCACGGCCGGGACTGCTGGCAATCAGCCCCAGCATTTT. This translates into CASTAGTAGNQPQHF.

This chain connects TRBV28 to TRBJ2-2, with D perhaps assigned TRBD1 or TRBD2 (5 bases each). CDR3 length: 16 amino acids. Trimming pared 5 bases from V and 0 bases from J, leaving 13 bases between. The germline gives CDR1 MDHEN, CDR2 SYDVKM. The chain's CDR3 is CASSKMGRTNTGELFF. The CDR3 DNA reads as TGTGCCAGCAGTAAAATGGGACGAACGAACACCGGGGAGCTGTTTTTT.

This clonotype was found once. The rearrangement uses TRBV6-1 and TRBJ2-5; D remains ambiguous. The CDR3 contains 14 residues. The germline V gene encodes CDR1 MNHNS and CDR2 SASEGT. The ends were cut back, 3 bases at V and 5 bases at J, with 13 bases in the middle. This CDR3 reads CASSDRRSHETQYF. In DNA, the CDR3 is TGTGCCAGCAGTGATAGGCGGAGCCATGAGACCCAGTACTTC.

The chain uses TRBV20-1 and TRBJ1-6, with D perhaps matching TRBD1 (6 bases). CDR3 length: 15 residues. CDR1 and CDR2 (germline): DFQATT, SNEGSKA (reference sequence). V lost 7 bases to trimming and J lost 7 bases, with 20 bases between them. CDR3 in DNA: TGCAGTGGTATGCAGGGGAATTATAAGAATTCACCCCTCCACTTT. Its translation: CSGMQGNYKNSPLHF.

This clonotype was counted only a few times. V usage is TRBV6-2 or TRBV6-3 and J usage is TRBJ2-1; TRBD2 matches 9 bases. The CDR3 totals 19 residues. J was trimmed by 0 bases and V by 2 bases; bases with no gene match: 11. In germline, CDR1 is MNHEY, CDR2 SVGEGT. The CDR3 DNA is TGTGCCAGCAGTTACCTGGAGACTAGCGGAGGGGCCTCCTACAATGAGCAGTTCTTC. Translating gives CASSYLETSGGASYNEQFF.

The V call is TRBV2, the J call TRBJ2-5; D remains ambiguous. CDR1 is SNHLY and CDR2 is FYNNEI in the germline V gene. Trimming took 4 bases from V and 5 from J, leaving 14 bases between them. CDR3 length: 14 amino acids. CDR3 nucleotides: TGTGCCAGCAGTGTCAGCCCACTAATTGAGACCCAGTACTTC. Protein product: CASSVSPLIETQYF.

This clonotype was detected only a few times. The rearrangement joins TRBV7-6 to TRBJ2-5; 7 bases fit TRBD1. From germline, CDR1 is SGHVS and CDR2 FNYEAQ. This CDR3 region has 14 residues. Trimming cost V 5 bases and J 4 bases; bases outside gene matches: 7. The CDR3 region is CASSTDRVRETQYF. The CDR3 region has the DNA TGTGCCAGCAGCACCGACAGGGTGCGAGAGACCCAGTACTTC.

This clonotype has only one observation. It may be a read error: a sequence one base away is much more abundant. V and J are TRBV7-9 and TRBJ1-2, with D hard to call. This CDR3 is 11 amino acids long. Germline-derived CDR1 and CDR2 are SEHNR and FQNEAQ (reference sequence). The CDR3 is CASRGPYGYIF. DNA of the CDR3: TGTGCCAGCAGAGGCCCCTATGGCTACATCTTC.

The J gene is TRBJ2-7, the V gene TRBV7-2; no clear D. The CDR3 has 12 residues. Trimming left V 6 bases short and J 3 bases short, with 9 bases between. Looked up from germline, CDR1 is SGHTA and CDR2 is FQGNSA. In nucleotides, the CDR3 is TGTGCCAGCAGTTATAACCTCTACGAGCAGTACTTC. This sequence encodes CASSYNLYEQYF. Together with reference TRBV7-2 and TRBJ2-7, the CDR3 gives the full variable domain: GAGVSQSPSNKVTEKGKDVELRCDPISGHTALYWYRQSLGQGLEFLIYFQGNSAPDKSGLPSDRFSAERTGGSVSTLTIQRTQQEDSAVYLCASSYNLYEQYFGPGTRLTVT.

This clonotype was seen a few times. V gene TRBV27 combines with J gene TRBJ1-5, with D possibly matching TRBD1 (6 bases). V was shortened by 8 bases and J by 7 bases, with 24 bases between the two germline ends. CDR1 and CDR2 (germline): MNHEY, SMNVEV (reference sequence). The CDR3 is made up of 16 amino acids. The CDR3, as DNA: TGTGCCAGCGCGACCTTACAGGGATTAAATGGACAGCCCCAGCATTTT. Translation: CASATLQGLNGQPQHF.

This sequence joins TRBV10-1 and TRBJ2-3; D is ambiguous. The CDR3 is 11 residues long. V lost 2 bases to trimming and J lost 7 bases, with 4 bases between them. The V gene's germline CDR1 is WNHNN and CDR2 SYGVQD (reference sequence). CDR3 sequence reads: CASSEGHTQYF. CDR3 coding DNA: TGCGCCAGCAGTGAGGGGCATACGCAGTATTTT.

This chain joins TRBV6-2 or TRBV6-3 and TRBJ2-1; 9 nucleotides agree with TRBD2. V shed 7 bases and J 6 bases; nucleotides not matched to a gene: 7. CDR3 length: 14 amino acids. Germline V gene lookup returns CDR1 MNHEY and CDR2 SVGEGT. In DNA, the CDR3 is TGTGCCAGCAACTCGGGACTAGCCAGCAATGAGCAGTTCTTC. As protein: CASNSGLASNEQFF.

V usage is TRBV20-1 and J usage is TRBJ2-5; 9 nucleotides agree with TRBD2. The assigned J gene may be wrong: the sequence end matches TRBJ2-7 better. Germline V gene sequence: CDR1 DFQATT, CDR2 SNEGSKA (reference sequence). CDR3 size: 14 residues. CDR3 DNA sequence: TGCAGTGCGGGAGCGGGGGGCCTCGCCCACGAGCAGTACTTC. Protein: CSAGAGGLAHEQYF.

This clonotype was detected a few times. The chain combines TRBV6-5 with TRBJ2-7, with D perhaps assigned TRBD1 or TRBD2 (5 bases each). This CDR3 has 15 residues. Germline CDR1 MNHEY, CDR2 SVGAGI. V was cut by 6 bases and J by 2 bases, with 17 bases left in between. The CDR3 protein is CASSGDQGPTYEQYF. The DNA for the CDR3 is TGTGCCAGCAGCGGCGACCAGGGACCTACCTACGAGCAGTACTTC.

The chain joins TRBV4-2 to TRBJ1-2, with 9 bases fitting TRBD1. CDR1 and CDR2 from the germline V gene are LGHNA and YNFKEQ. With V trimmed by 0 bases and J by 7 bases, 9 bases remained unmatched. This CDR3 region has 16 residues. CDR3 residues: CASSQEITGQGPGYTF. The DNA of the CDR3 is TGTGCCAGCAGCCAAGAGATTACGGGACAGGGACCTGGCTACACCTTC.